This TCR beta chain was sequenced for a study of CD8 T cells in ankylosing spondylitis (dated by TCRdb to 2015 to 2018). Study-level background: The study profiled T cell receptor beta repertoires in healthy donors and ankylosing spondylitis patients to find disease-linked TCR variants. The full study cohort comprised some 27 ankylosing spondylitis patients and approximately 100 healthy donors. Peripheral blood samples were taken, and synovial fluid was additionally collected from ankylosing spondylitis patients.

TCRdb records Illumina HiSeq 2500 as the sequencer. Quantitative 5'-RACE with molecular barcodes was used to prepare TCR beta libraries. Under the source paper's analysis protocol: A new computational method based on a probabilistic model of VDJ rearrangement was used to identify disease-linked TCR variants. TCRdb itself trimmed the public reads at Q25 with fastp, ran MiXCR and retained productive beta chains. CDR3 protein duplicates are merged, each entry listing the most common genes and DNA. For this entry, the V and J calls and clone size follow TCRdb and not the study's own pipeline. This sample comprises 110,000 to 150,000 distinct CDR3 sequences, 8% to 9% of them detected only once. The ten biggest clones cover 7.3% of the sample. On this clonotype itself: The antigen this receptor binds is unknown. Base qualities are missing; no much larger clone stands one base away.

From the germline V gene, CDR1 is LGHNT and CDR2 is FRNRAP. V is trimmed back by 3 bases and J by 4 bases, and the junction contains 12 bases that no gene match accounts for. The CDR3 measures 16 amino acids from cysteine to phenylalanine. Here the CDR3 DNA is all that survives: 48 bases in frame from base 1. Synovial fluid samples were paired with blood samples taken from the same ankylosing spondylitis patients. Overall results and qualifications from the work: Some TCR beta motif variants had previously been reported in synovial fluid and blood of reactive arthritis patients, which suggested common disease-initiation mechanisms. A TCR beta motif made up of several highly homologous amino acid variants appeared to be characteristic of blood from ankylosing spondylitis patients. The disease-linked clones had a CD8+ phenotype and were found at relatively low frequencies in peripheral blood. The disease-linked clones were reported to be significantly enriched in matched synovial fluid samples from ankylosing spondylitis patients.

The sequencing input was synovial fluid, either unsorted or a sorted T cell fraction (not recorded which). The clonotype was recovered from a male donor with ankylosing spondylitis. The receptor chain draws on TRBV12-5 and TRBJ2-7; 7 nucleotides in the junction match TRBD2. The DNA sequence is as follows: TGTGCTAGTGGTTTCTCGGGGAGCGGGGTCATGTACGAGCAGTACTTC. This gives the protein CASGFSGSGVMYEQYF.